This is a list of T cell receptor beta chains from one sample in a study of cytomegalovirus exposure and HLA in healthy donors. The data were produced by immunoSEQ multiplex PCR, yet TCRdb's version contains in-frame clones alone and is incomplete. The sample includes roughly 230,000 clones, around 90% of them seen just once. Sequenced: PBMCs. The receptors were gathered from a girl aged 2 to 10 in good health and CMV-seronegative. CDR3s include the opening cysteine and the closing phenylalanine or tryptophan. D genes are given only for firm matches. Expanded clones get a size class; other rows say once, few or many, or leave the size out.

D	V	J	size	length	DNA	CDR3
TRBD2	TRBV20-1	TRBJ2-3	once	11	TGCAGACTAGCGGGACCAGATACGCAGTATTTT	CRLAGPDTQYF
TRBD2	TRBV4-1	TRBJ2-1	NA	18	TGCGCCAGCAGCCAAGACAGGACTAGCGGGAGTTCCTACAATGAGCAGTTCTTC	CASSQDRTSGSSYNEQFF
TRBD1	TRBV28	TRBJ1-2	NA	14	TGTGCCAGCAGTCGCCAGACAGGGCGCTATGGCTACACCTTC	CASSRQTGRYGYTF
TRBD2	TRBV15	TRBJ2-3	NA	16	TGTGCCACCAGCAGGGCTAGCGGAAGTGGACGTGATACGCAGTATTTT	CATSRASGSGRDTQYF
NA	TRBV7-6	TRBJ2-7	NA	16	TGTGCCAGCAGCTTAGAGGCTGGGGGCCCTACCTACGAGCAGTACTTC	CASSLEAGGPTYEQYF
TRBD2	TRBV15	TRBJ2-1	NA	14	TGTGCCACCAGCGGGACTAGCGGCTACAATGAGCAGTTCTTC	CATSGTSGYNEQFF
TRBD2	TRBV5-8	TRBJ2-1	NA	17	TGTGCCAGCAGCCTACTAGCGGGCTCATTAGGGAACAATGAGCAGTTCTTC	CASSLLAGSLGNNEQFF
NA	TRBV18	TRBJ2-3	NA	14	TGTGCCAGCTCACCACCAGCTAGGTCAGATACGCAGTATTTT	CASSPPARSDTQYF
TRBD1	TRBV19	TRBJ1-2	NA	13	TGTGCCAGTAGTATAGATGCGGGGACAGGGTTCACCTTC	CASSIDAGTGFTF
NA	TRBV27	TRBJ2-3	NA	14	TGTGCCAGCAGGCTCTATCTTAGCACAGATACGCAGTATTTT	CASRLYLSTDTQYF
NA	TRBV6-1	TRBJ2-4	NA	14	TGTGCCAGCAGATCCCTGACACAGGGAAACATTCAGTACTTC	CASRSLTQGNIQYF
NA	TRBV5-1	TRBJ1-1	NA	14	TGCGCCAGCAGCTTGGTGGGCCTTAACGCTGAAGCTTTCTTT	CASSLVGLNAEAFF
NA	TRBV27	TRBJ2-1	NA	15	TGTGCCAGCAGTATGACGGGAAGCTCCTACAATGAGCAGTTCTTC	CASSMTGSSYNEQFF
NA	TRBV2	TRBJ2-7	NA	16	TGTGCCAGCAGTACGCGGGACGGACTATTCTCCTACGAGCAGTACTTC	CASSTRDGLFSYEQYF
TRBD2	TRBV5-1	TRBJ2-3	once	16	TGCGCCAGCAGCTTCACTAGCGGGGGAACCACAGATACGCAGTATTTT	CASSFTSGGTTDTQYF
NA	TRBV5-1	TRBJ2-2	NA	14	TGCGCCAGCAAGGAACAGCTGAACACCGGGGAGCTGTTTTTT	CASKEQLNTGELFF
TRBD2	TRBV5-1	TRBJ2-3	NA	15	TGCGCCAGCAGCCTAGCAGCGGGGGGGCGATATACGCAGTATTTT	CASSLAAGGRYTQYF
NA	TRBV6-4	TRBJ2-3	NA	17	TGTGCCAGCAGTGACGGCAGGGGAGGGGGGAGCACAGATACGCAGTATTTT	CASSDGRGGGSTDTQYF
NA	TRBV6-5	TRBJ1-1	NA	13	TGTGCCAGCAGTTACGTAGGGGACACTGAAGCTTTCTTT	CASSYVGDTEAFF
TRBD1	TRBV9	TRBJ1-2	NA	16	TGTGCCAGCAGCGTAGCGAAGGACAGGGCGAAGTATGGCTACACCTTC	CASSVAKDRAKYGYTF
NA	TRBV6-1	TRBJ1-1	NA	12	TGTGCCAGCAGTGAACAGGTAACTGAAGCTTTCTTT	CASSEQVTEAFF
TRBD1	TRBV6-4	TRBJ2-2	NA	15	TGTGCCAGCAGTGACTCGACAGGGGGCACCGGGGAGCTGTTTTTT	CASSDSTGGTGELFF
TRBD2	TRBV5-1	TRBJ2-3	NA	18	TGCGCCAGCAGCTTGGCTCTTCTAGCGGGGGGAGACACAGATACGCAGTATTTT	CASSLALLAGGDTDTQYF
NA	TRBV20-1	TRBJ1-6	NA	11	TGCAGTGCTAGAGTGGGCCAACCCCTCCACTTT	CSARVGQPLHF
TRBD2	TRBV7-3	TRBJ2-1	NA	17	TGTGCCAGCAGCTTAAATAGCGGGGGATACTCCTACAATGAGCAGTTCTTC	CASSLNSGGYSYNEQFF
TRBD2	TRBV10-2	TRBJ2-3	NA	15	TGCGCCAGCAGTGAGTACAGAGGGACTATTGATACGCAGTATTTT	CASSEYRGTIDTQYF
NA	TRBV27	TRBJ1-6	NA	15	TGTGCCAGCAGTTTAGGGGGCCTCTATAATTCACCCCTCCACTTT	CASSLGGLYNSPLHF
TRBD2	TRBV5-6	TRBJ2-1	NA	16	TGTGCCAGCAGCCCACGGACTTTAGCGGGCGGCAATGAGCAGTTCTTC	CASSPRTLAGGNEQFF
NA	TRBV2	TRBJ2-1	NA	14	TGTGCCAGCAATCAAGCCGAGTCGCTCAATGAGCAGTTCTTC	CASNQAESLNEQFF
NA	TRBV5-1	TRBJ1-1	NA	13	TGCGCCAGCAGCTTGCCCGGACTCCCTGAAGCTTTCTTT	CASSLPGLPEAFF
TRBD1	TRBV6-1	TRBJ2-7	NA	15	TGTGCCAGCACCTTAACCGGGACAGGGGACTACGAGCAGTACTTC	CASTLTGTGDYEQYF
NA	TRBV25-1	TRBJ1-6	once	15	TGTGCCAGCAGTGAACAGGGACTGTATAATTCACCCCTCCACTTT	CASSEQGLYNSPLHF
NA	TRBV4-1	TRBJ2-7	once	15	TGCGCCAGCAGCCAAGATCGGAGGGCTGGGGGCGAGCAGTACTTC	CASSQDRRAGGEQYF
TRBD1	TRBV30	TRBJ2-7	NA	14	TGTGCCTGGAGCGATCTAGGGGGCTCGTACGAGCAGTACTTC	CAWSDLGGSYEQYF
NA	TRBV20-1	TRBJ1-2	NA	11	TGCAGTGCCCCATGGACTGGGGGCTACACCTTC	CSAPWTGGYTF
TRBD2	TRBV23-1	TRBJ2-5	NA	16	TGCGCCAGCAGTCCGCGTGATCGGGGGGTGGAAGAGACCCAGTACTTC	CASSPRDRGVEETQYF
NA	TRBV29-1	TRBJ1-1	NA	14	TGCAGCGTTTCTCCGACAGGAGGGAACACTGAAGCTTTCTTT	CSVSPTGGNTEAFF
TRBD1	TRBV2	TRBJ1-1	NA	15	TGTGCAACGAGGACAGGGGGCTTCGGGAACACTGAAGCTTTCTTT	CATRTGGFGNTEAFF
TRBD2	TRBV7-9	TRBJ2-1	NA	16	TGTGCCAGCAGCTTAGCGCGGGCTAGCGGGTCAAATGAGCAGTTCTTC	CASSLARASGSNEQFF
NA	TRBV6-1	TRBJ2-7	once	15	TGTGCCAGCAGTGATCTAAGGAGGAACAGCTACGAGCAGTACTTC	CASSDLRRNSYEQYF
NA	TRBV6-5	TRBJ1-2	NA	14	TGTGCCAGCAGTTCACACACAGGGCTTGATGGCTACACCTTC	CASSSHTGLDGYTF
NA	TRBV19	TRBJ1-1	NA	11	TGTGCCAGTAGGGCGGCCAATGAAGCTTTCTTT	CASRAANEAFF
TRBD1	TRBV6-4	TRBJ1-2	NA	16	TGTGCCAGCAGTGACTCTACAGGGGGATCCATCGATGGCTACACCTTC	CASSDSTGGSIDGYTF
TRBD2	TRBV15	TRBJ2-5	NA	15	TGTGCCACCAGCGGTGGACTAGCGGACCAAGAGACCCAGTACTTC	CATSGGLADQETQYF
NA	TRBV23-1	TRBJ2-1	NA	13	TGCGCCAGCAGTCTAACAGGGTCGGCTGAGCAGTTCTTC	CASSLTGSAEQFF
NA	TRBV20-1	TRBJ2-1	NA	10	TGCAGTGCAGCACTCAATGAGCAGTTCTTC	CSAALNEQFF
NA	TRBV20-1	TRBJ2-7	NA	11	TGCAGTGCCCCGCGTTCCTACGAGCAGTACTTC	CSAPRSYEQYF
TRBD2	TRBV5-1	TRBJ2-5	NA	17	TGCGCCAGCAGCCTGGGGACTAGCGGGGGAACTTGGGAGACCCAGTACTTC	CASSLGTSGGTWETQYF
NA	TRBV5-1	TRBJ2-7	NA	13	TGCGCCAGCAGCTTGGTCCTTTCCTACGAGCAGTACTTC	CASSLVLSYEQYF
NA	TRBV6-6	TRBJ1-1	NA	14	TGTGCCAGCAGACCGGGGGGGGAGAACACTGAAGCTTTCTTT	CASRPGGENTEAFF
NA	TRBV21-1	TRBJ2-5	NA	15	TGTGCCAGCAGCTCTCCCGGGACAGTTGGGGAGACCCAGTACTTC	CASSSPGTVGETQYF
NA	TRBV7-2	TRBJ1-2	NA	14	TGTGCCAGCAGCCCCCCGGGGGGCGACTATGGCTACACCTTC	CASSPPGGDYGYTF
NA	TRBV29-1	TRBJ2-3	NA	15	TGCAGCGTTGAACGCATGGCGGGGGCGGGAGATACGCAGTATTTT	CSVERMAGAGDTQYF
NA	TRBV23-1	TRBJ2-1	NA	13	TGCGCCAGCAGTCGGAGCAGAGGAAATGAGCAGTTCTTC	CASSRSRGNEQFF
NA	TRBV19	TRBJ2-7	NA	13	TGTGCCACCCGAGGGCAGAACATATACGAGCAGTACTTC	CATRGQNIYEQYF
NA	TRBV14	TRBJ1-2	NA	12	TGTGCCAGCAGCTTCGGGTCGGATGGCTACACCTTC	CASSFGSDGYTF
TRBD1	TRBV11-2	TRBJ1-3	NA	18	TGTGCCAGCAGCTTAGATCGAGGACAGGGGAACCCTGGAAACACCATATATTTT	CASSLDRGQGNPGNTIYF
NA	TRBV5-8	TRBJ2-3	NA	14	TGTGCCAGCAGGCGACGGACTAGCACAGATACGCAGTATTTT	CASRRRTSTDTQYF
TRBD2	TRBV5-1	TRBJ2-1	NA	16	TGCGCCAGCAGCTTGGAGGGTAGCGGGGGGTTGGGTGAGCAGTTCTTC	CASSLEGSGGLGEQFF